The 8 T cell receptor beta chains listed next were all sequenced from one sample in a study of T cell repertoires in cytomegalovirus infection. In TCRdb, the reads were re-called with MiXCR into one record per CDR3 protein. The repertoire holds 680,000 or so distinct CDR3 sequences, with roughly a third as singletons. Input material: PBMCs. The receptors come from a human donor in good health (CMV status not recorded). Some clones in this sample may be carry-over from other donors' samples.

CDR3 loop: CASSLVGSQTYEQYF. The CDR3 DNA follows: TGTGCCAGCAGCTTAGTCGGGTCTCAAACCTACGAGCAGTACTTC. The chain combines TRBV7-9 with TRBJ2-7; the D is unclear. This CDR3 has 15 amino acids. From germline, CDR1 is SEHNR and CDR2 FQNEAQ (reference sequence). V was shortened by 1 base and J by 2 bases, with 12 bases between the two germline ends.

The genes are TRBV19 and TRBJ2-2; 10 bases map to TRBD2. The germline V gene has CDR1 LNHDA and CDR2 SQIVND (reference sequence). The trim removed 6 bases at V and 3 bases at J, leaving 10 bases unmatched. The CDR3 runs 17 residues. DNA of the CDR3: TGTGCCAGTAGGGACCCACTAGCGGGATATCACACCGGGGAGCTGTTTTTT. Residues: CASRDPLAGYHTGELFF.

The rearrangement links TRBV19 to TRBJ1-2; D ambiguous. The CDR3 has 13 residues. V was shortened by 4 bases and J by 4 bases, with 10 bases between the two germline ends. Looked up from germline, CDR1 is LNHDA and CDR2 is SQIVND (reference sequence). The CDR3 DNA reads TGTGCCAGTAGTAAAACCGGGGTCTATGGCTACACCTTC. This sequence encodes CASSKTGVYGYTF.

This chain joins TRBV6-1 and TRBJ1-6; 8 bases match TRBD1. Germline CDR1 and CDR2: MNHNS and SASEGT. This CDR3 has 14 amino acids. V lost 9 bases and J lost 5; bases outside the gene matches: 6. The CDR3 DNA is TGTGCCAGTAGGACAGGGCTGGATAATTCACCCCTCCACTTT. Its protein product is CASRTGLDNSPLHF.

This chain uses TRBV10-3 with TRBJ2-7; perhaps TRBD1 as D (6 bases). Germline-derived CDR1 and CDR2 are ENHRY and SYGVKD. V was clipped by 3 bases and J by 6 bases, with 12 bases between them. The CDR3 length is 13 residues. As DNA, the CDR3 is TGTGCCATCAGTGACAGGGGAAATGGCGAGCAGTACTTC. It translates to CAISDRGNGEQYF.

This clonotype was seen only a few times. J is TRBJ2-7 and V is TRBV28; D is perhaps TRBD1 or TRBD2 (6 bases each). This CDR3 is 13 amino acids long. CDR1 MDHEN and CDR2 SYDVKM come from the germline V gene. With 7 bases removed from V and 9 bases from J, the gap between germline ends came to 19 bases. This chain's CDR3 is CASTLAGGEGQYF. The CDR3 coding sequence is TGTGCCAGCACCTTAGCCGGGGGCGAGGGGCAGTACTTC. Using reference TRBV28 and TRBJ2-7 for the parts outside the CDR3, the full variable domain is DVKVTQSSRYLVKRTGEKVFLECVQDMDHENMFWYRQDPGLGLRLIYFSYDVKMKEKGDIPEGYSVSREKKERFSLILESASTNQTSMYLCASTLAGGEGQYFGPGTRLTVT.

The chain carries TRBV28 and TRBJ2-7; TRBD1 matches 10 bases. The CDR3 totals 15 residues. Germline lookup yields CDR1 MDHEN and CDR2 SYDVKM. Trimming took 6 bases from V and 5 from J; bases not matched to a gene: 10. CDR3 region: CASRSPGQGSNEQYF. The CDR3 bases are TGTGCCAGCAGGTCCCCGGGACAGGGGTCCAACGAGCAGTACTTC.

This clonotype was counted ten times or more. This rearrangement joins TRBV28 to TRBJ1-1; D is ambiguous. The CDR3 consists of 12 residues. The germline gives CDR1 MDHEN, CDR2 SYDVKM. V lost 6 bases and J 4 bases, leaving 9 bases between the germline ends. CDR3 coding DNA: TGTGCCAGCAGCCTCAGAGGCACTGAAGCTTTCTTT. This sequence encodes CASSLRGTEAFF.